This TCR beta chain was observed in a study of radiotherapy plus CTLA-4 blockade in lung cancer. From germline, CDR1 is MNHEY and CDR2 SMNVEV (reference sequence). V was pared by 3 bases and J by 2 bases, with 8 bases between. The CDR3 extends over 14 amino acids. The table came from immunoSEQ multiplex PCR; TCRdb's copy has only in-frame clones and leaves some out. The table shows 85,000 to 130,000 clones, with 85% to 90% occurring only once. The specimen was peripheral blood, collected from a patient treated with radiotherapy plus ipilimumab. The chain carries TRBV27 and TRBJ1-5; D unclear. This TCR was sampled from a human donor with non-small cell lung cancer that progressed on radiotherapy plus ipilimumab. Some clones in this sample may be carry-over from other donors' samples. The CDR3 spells CASSFTVGNQPQHF. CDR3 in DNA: TGTGCCAGCAGTTTTACCGTGGGCAATCAGCCCCAGCATTTT.